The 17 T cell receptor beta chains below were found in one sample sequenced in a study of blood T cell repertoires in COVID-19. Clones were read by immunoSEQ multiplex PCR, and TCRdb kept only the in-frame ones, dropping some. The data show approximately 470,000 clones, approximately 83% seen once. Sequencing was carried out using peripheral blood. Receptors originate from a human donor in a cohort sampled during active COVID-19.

The CDR3, as DNA: TGTGCCAGCAGCCTGGACAGATATAGCAATCAGCCCCAGCATTTT. It is translated as CASSLDRYSNQPQHF. The chain combines TRBV7-2 with TRBJ1-5; D might be TRBD1 (6 bases). This CDR3 has 15 amino acids. Trimming stripped 5 bases from V and 0 bases from J, with 11 bases between. Germline V gene sequence: CDR1 SGHTA, CDR2 FQGNSA.

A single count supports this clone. CDR3: CASSLERSTYEQYF. The CDR3 DNA follows: TGTGCCAGCAGCTTGGAACGGAGTACCTACGAGCAGTACTTC. The chain links TRBV5-4 to TRBJ2-7, with D uncertain. The CDR3 sequence is 14 residues long. The germline gives CDR1 SGHNT, CDR2 YYREEE (reference sequence). Trimming cost V 0 bases and J 2 bases, with 9 bases left between them.

CDR3 sequence: CASSGEHTGELFF. The CDR3 nucleotides are TGTGCCAGCTCTGGGGAGCACACCGGGGAGCTGTTTTTT. This chain links TRBV12-3 or TRBV12-4 with TRBJ2-2; the D gene is possibly TRBD2 (5 bases). Trimming took 8 bases from V and 3 from J, leaving 10 bases between them. The CDR3 is 13 residues long.

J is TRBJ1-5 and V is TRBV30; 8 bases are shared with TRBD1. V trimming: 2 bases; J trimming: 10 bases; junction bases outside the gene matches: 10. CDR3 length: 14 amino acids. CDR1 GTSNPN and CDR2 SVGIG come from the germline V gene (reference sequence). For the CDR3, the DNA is TGTGCCTGGAGTTTCCGGGACAGGCAGGGCCCCCAGCATTTT. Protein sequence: CAWSFRDRQGPQHF.

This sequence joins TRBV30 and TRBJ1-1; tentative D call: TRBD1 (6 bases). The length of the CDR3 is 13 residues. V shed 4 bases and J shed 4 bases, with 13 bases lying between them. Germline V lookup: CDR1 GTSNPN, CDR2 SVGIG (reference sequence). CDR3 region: CAWNQGIVTEAFF. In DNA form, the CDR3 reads TGTGCCTGGAACCAGGGGATCGTCACTGAAGCTTTCTTT.

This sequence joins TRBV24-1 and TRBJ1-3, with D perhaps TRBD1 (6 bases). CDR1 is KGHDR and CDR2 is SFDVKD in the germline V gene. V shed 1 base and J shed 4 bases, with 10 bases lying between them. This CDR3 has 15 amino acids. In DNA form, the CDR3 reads TGTGCCACCAGTGATTTCAATGACAGGGGAAACACCATATATTTT. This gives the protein CATSDFNDRGNTIYF.

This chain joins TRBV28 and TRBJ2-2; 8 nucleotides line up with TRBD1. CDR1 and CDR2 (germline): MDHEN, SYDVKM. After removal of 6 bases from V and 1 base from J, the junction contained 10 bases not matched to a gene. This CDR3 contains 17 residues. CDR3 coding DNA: TGTGCCAGCAGGATACCTGGGGGACAGGTGAACACCGGGGAGCTGTTTTTT. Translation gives CASRIPGGQVNTGELFF.

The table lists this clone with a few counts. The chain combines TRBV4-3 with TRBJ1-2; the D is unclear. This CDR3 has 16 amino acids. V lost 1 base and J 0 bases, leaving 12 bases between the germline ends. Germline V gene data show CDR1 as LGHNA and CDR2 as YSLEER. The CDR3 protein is CASSQVADSANYGYTF. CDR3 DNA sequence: TGCGCCAGCAGCCAAGTCGCAGATTCAGCTAACTATGGCTACACCTTC.

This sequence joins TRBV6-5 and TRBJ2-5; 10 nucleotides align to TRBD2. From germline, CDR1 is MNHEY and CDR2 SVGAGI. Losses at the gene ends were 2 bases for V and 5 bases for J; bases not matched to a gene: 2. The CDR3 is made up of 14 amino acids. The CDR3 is CASSYLAGAETQYF. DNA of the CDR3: TGTGCCAGCAGTTACCTAGCGGGAGCGGAGACCCAGTACTTC.

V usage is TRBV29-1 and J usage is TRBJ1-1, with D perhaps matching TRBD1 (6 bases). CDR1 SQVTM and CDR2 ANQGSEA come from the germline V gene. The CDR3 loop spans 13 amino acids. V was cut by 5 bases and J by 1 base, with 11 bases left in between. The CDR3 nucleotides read TGCAGCGTTTTTAGGGACAAGAACACTGAAGCTTTCTTT. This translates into CSVFRDKNTEAFF.

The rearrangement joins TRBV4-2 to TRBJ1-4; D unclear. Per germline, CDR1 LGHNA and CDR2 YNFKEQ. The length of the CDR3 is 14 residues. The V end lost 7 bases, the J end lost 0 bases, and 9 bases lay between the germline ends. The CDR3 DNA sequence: TGTGCCAGCACCACCAGTACAACTAATGAAAAACTGTTTTTT. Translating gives CASTTSTTNEKLFF.

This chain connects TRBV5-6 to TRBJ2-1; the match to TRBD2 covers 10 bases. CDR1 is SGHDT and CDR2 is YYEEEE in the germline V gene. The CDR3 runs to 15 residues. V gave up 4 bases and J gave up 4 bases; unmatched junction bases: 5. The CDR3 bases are TGTGCCAGCAGCCTCGGGACTAGCGATTACAATGAGCAGTTCTTC. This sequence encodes CASSLGTSDYNEQFF. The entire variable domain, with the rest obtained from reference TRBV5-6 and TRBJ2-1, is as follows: DAGVTQSPTHLIKTRGQQVTLRCSPKSGHDTVSWYQQALGQGPQFIFQYYEEEERQRGNFPDRFSGHQFPNYSSELNVNALLLGDSALYLCASSLGTSDYNEQFFGPGTRLTVL.

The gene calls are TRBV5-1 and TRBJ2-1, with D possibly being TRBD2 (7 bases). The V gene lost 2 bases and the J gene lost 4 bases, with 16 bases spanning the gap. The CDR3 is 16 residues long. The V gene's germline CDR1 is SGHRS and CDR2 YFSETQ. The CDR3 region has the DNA TGCGCCAGCAGCTTACGACAGGCTAGCGGTTACAATGAGCAGTTCTTC. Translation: CASSLRQASGYNEQFF.

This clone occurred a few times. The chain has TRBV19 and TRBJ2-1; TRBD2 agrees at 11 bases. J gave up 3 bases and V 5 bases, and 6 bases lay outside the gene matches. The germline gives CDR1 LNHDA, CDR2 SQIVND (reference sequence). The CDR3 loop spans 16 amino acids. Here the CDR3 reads CASSPRLAGYYNEQFF. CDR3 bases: TGTGCCAGTAGTCCCCGACTAGCGGGGTACTACAATGAGCAGTTCTTC.

CDR3 loop: CASSEPHPTANTGELFF. The CDR3 nucleotides read TGTGCCAGTAGTGAACCGCACCCGACTGCGAACACCGGGGAGCTGTTTTTT. The rearrangement joins TRBV19 to TRBJ2-2; D not resolved. The CDR3 consists of 17 residues. The germline V gene has CDR1 LNHDA and CDR2 SQIVND (reference sequence). V was shortened by 5 bases and J by 0 bases, with 16 bases between the two germline ends.

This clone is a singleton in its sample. CDR3 sequence: CASSTGTGFQETQYF. CDR3 sequence (DNA): TGTGCCAGCAGCACCGGGACAGGATTCCAAGAGACCCAGTACTTC. The rearrangement joins TRBV7-9 to TRBJ2-5, with TRBD1 matching 8 bases. The CDR3 is 15 amino acids. The V gene end was trimmed by 5 bases and the J gene end by 1 base; junction bases not matched to a gene: 6. Germline loops: CDR1 SEHNR, CDR2 FQNEAQ (reference sequence). Using reference TRBV7-9 and TRBJ2-5 for the parts outside the CDR3, the full variable domain is DTGVSQNPRHKITKRGQNVTFRCDPISEHNRLYWYRQTLGQGPEFLTYFQNEAQLEKSRLLSDRFSAERPKGSFSTLEIQRTEQGDSAMYLCASSTGTGFQETQYFGPGTRLLVL.

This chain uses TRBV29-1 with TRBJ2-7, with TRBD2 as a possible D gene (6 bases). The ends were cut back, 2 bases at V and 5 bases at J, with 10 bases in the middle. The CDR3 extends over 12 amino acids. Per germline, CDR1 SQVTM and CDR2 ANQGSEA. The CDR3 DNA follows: TGCAGCGTTGAACGGGGGACGGACGAGCAGTACTTC. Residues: CSVERGTDEQYF.